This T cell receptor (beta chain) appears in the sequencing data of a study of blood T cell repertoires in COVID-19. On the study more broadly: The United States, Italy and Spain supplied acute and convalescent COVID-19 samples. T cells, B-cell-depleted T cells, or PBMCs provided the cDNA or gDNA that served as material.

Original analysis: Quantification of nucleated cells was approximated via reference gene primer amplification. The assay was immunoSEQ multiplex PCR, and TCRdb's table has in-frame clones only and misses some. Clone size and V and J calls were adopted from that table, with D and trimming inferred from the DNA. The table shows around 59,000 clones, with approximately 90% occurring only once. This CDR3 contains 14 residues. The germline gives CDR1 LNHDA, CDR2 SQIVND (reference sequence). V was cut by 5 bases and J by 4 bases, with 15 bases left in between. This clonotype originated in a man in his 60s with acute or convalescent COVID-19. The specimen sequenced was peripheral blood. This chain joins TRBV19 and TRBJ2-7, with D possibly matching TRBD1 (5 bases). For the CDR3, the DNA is TGTGCCAGTAGTGACCAGCAGGGTCTTTACGAGCAGTACTTC. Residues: CASSDQQGLYEQYF.